The next 21 T cell receptor beta chains were all read from a single sample in a study of T cell repertoires in cytomegalovirus infection. These receptors lack a known antigen. TCRdb redid the calling of the reads with MiXCR, one entry per CDR3 protein. The data contain hundreds of thousands of distinct CDR3 sequences, around 30% of them singletons. This material consisted of cultured PBMCs, taken from culture after CMV antigen stimulation. The receptors were gathered from a human donor in good health (CMV status not recorded). Some clones in this sample may be carry-over from other donors' samples.

Ten or more counts support this clonotype. This chain joins TRBV7-9 and TRBJ2-3; D remains ambiguous. Deletions cut 2 bases from V and 6 bases from J, with 15 bases between. The germline V gene has CDR1 SEHNR and CDR2 FQNEAQ (reference sequence). CDR3 length: 15 residues. The CDR3 loop is CASSLRWLDLDTQYF. The CDR3 DNA is TGTGCCAGCAGCTTACGCTGGCTAGATTTGGATACGCAGTATTTT.

The chain is built from TRBV6-1 and TRBJ2-3, with a possible D match to TRBD1 (5 bases). This CDR3 contains 15 residues. With 5 bases removed from V and 6 bases from J, the gap between germline ends came to 18 bases. CDR1 and CDR2 (germline): MNHNS, SASEGT. The DNA for the CDR3 is TGTGCCAGCAGTTCCTCCCACCGACAGAGGGATACGCAGTATTTT. This sequence encodes CASSSSHRQRDTQYF.

There are a few counts of this clonotype. V is TRBV10-3 and J is TRBJ2-2; no reliable D call. Germline CDR1 reads ENHRY; CDR2 reads SYGVKD. This CDR3 has 12 amino acids. V lost 3 bases, J lost 6 bases, and 5 bases lay in between. For the CDR3, the DNA is TGTGCCATCAGTGATCTCCCCGGGGAGCTGTTTTTT. Its translation: CAISDLPGELFF.

The sample holds a few counts of this clonotype. This chain uses TRBV7-2 with TRBJ2-7; D remains unclear. V lost 4 bases and J lost 0, with 13 bases in between. The CDR3 is 15 residues long. Per germline, CDR1 SGHTA and CDR2 FQGNSA. This CDR3 is CASSSYGQLSYEQYF. The CDR3 DNA follows: TGTGCCAGCAGCTCTTACGGGCAGCTCTCCTACGAGCAGTACTTC.

This clonotype has just a few counts. This chain joins TRBV20-1 and TRBJ2-3; D is uncertain. Germline V lookup: CDR1 DFQATT, CDR2 SNEGSKA (reference sequence). V dropped 3 bases and J dropped 1 base, with 26 bases sitting between them. This CDR3 comprises 19 residues. The CDR3 is CSASRHSLMRFSRTDTQYF. CDR3 sequence (DNA): TGCAGTGCTAGCCGACATTCCCTCATGCGTTTCTCCCGCACAGATACGCAGTATTTT.

This clonotype has only a few counts. This chain joins TRBV20-1 and TRBJ1-2; 7 bases map to TRBD1. This CDR3 has 16 residues. Trimming at V came to 5 bases and at J to 0 bases, leaving 12 bases not matched to a gene. CDR1 and CDR2 from the germline V gene are DFQATT and SNEGSKA (reference sequence). The CDR3 bases are TGCAGTGCTGGAAGCCTGGGACAGCTCACTAACTATGGCTACACCTTC. It is translated as CSAGSLGQLTNYGYTF.

The V call is TRBV10-3, the J call TRBJ2-2, with 11 positions matching TRBD2. Looked up from germline, CDR1 is ENHRY and CDR2 is SYGVKD. V trimming: 7 bases; J trimming: 5 bases; junction bases outside the gene matches: 12. CDR3 length: 17 amino acids. The DNA of the CDR3 is TGTGCCATCACCGACCCGGGACTAGCGGTCACGACCGGGGAGCTGTTTTTT. This sequence encodes CAITDPGLAVTTGELFF.

The chain has TRBV2 and TRBJ2-1; a possible D gene is TRBD2 (6 bases). Germline V gene data show CDR1 as SNHLY and CDR2 as FYNNEI. This CDR3 has 16 amino acids. Trimming took off 6 bases at V and 0 bases at J, with 15 bases between the two ends. CDR3 sequence: CASRGTLWISYNEQFF. In DNA, the CDR3 is TGTGCCAGCAGGGGGACTTTATGGATCTCCTACAATGAGCAGTTCTTC.

The genes are TRBV11-2 and TRBJ1-1; TRBD1 aligns across 10 bases. J lost 0 bases, V lost 5 bases, and 9 bases had no gene match. Germline CDR1 and CDR2: SGHAT and FQNNGV. The CDR3 is made up of 17 amino acids. CDR3 bases: TGTGCCAGCAGCGCCCGGCCGGGACAGGGGATGAACACTGAAGCTTTCTTT. Amino acids: CASSARPGQGMNTEAFF.

The DNA for the CDR3 is TGTGCCAGCAGTTTATCGGCGAGCGGTCATTCACCCCTCCACTTT. This sequence encodes CASSLSASGHSPLHF. J is TRBJ1-6 and V is TRBV27, with D hard to call. V lost 0 bases and J lost 8, with 11 bases in between. The CDR3 sequence is 15 residues long. Germline lookup yields CDR1 MNHEY and CDR2 SMNVEV (reference sequence).

V gene TRBV18 combines with J gene TRBJ1-4; D remains ambiguous. Germline lookup yields CDR1 KGHSH and CDR2 LQKENI. Trimming pared 1 base from V and 1 base from J, leaving 7 bases between. The CDR3 has 15 amino acids. CDR3 nucleotides: TGTGCCAGCTCACCACTGACGGGAACTAATGAAAAACTGTTTTTT. It yields the protein CASSPLTGTNEKLFF.

Notes on this clonotype: The junction shows a germline mismatch at one end, possibly a read error. In nucleotides, the CDR3 is TGTGCCAGCAGCCAAGATCCCGGCGGGGGGGCCTACGAGCAGTACTTC. Translated: CASSQDPGGGAYEQYF. The rearrangement links TRBV4-1 to TRBJ2-7; 9 bases match TRBD2. The CDR3 extends over 16 amino acids. Germline-derived CDR1 and CDR2 are MGHRA and YSYEKL.

This clonotype was seen more than once but under ten times. The DNA of the CDR3 is TGCAGTGCTAGAGGGACAGGGGGCAAACCCCTCCACTTT. Protein: CSARGTGGKPLHF. J is TRBJ1-6 and V is TRBV20-1; TRBD1 agrees at 11 bases. There are 13 residues in the CDR3. Trimming at V came to 1 base and at J to 12 bases, leaving 2 bases not matched to a gene. Germline V gene sequence: CDR1 DFQATT, CDR2 SNEGSKA (reference sequence).

This clonotype was counted at least ten times. The chain links TRBV7-2 to TRBJ2-1; 7 bases are shared with TRBD2. The germline CDR1 and CDR2 sequences are SGHTA and FQGNSA. J gave up 7 bases and V 1 base, and 16 bases lay outside the gene matches. This CDR3 contains 18 residues. The CDR3 DNA sequence: TGTGCCAGCAGCTTAGTGTTTGGACTAGATGGATCCCTTAATGAGCAGTTCTTC. It encodes CASSLVFGLDGSLNEQFF.

This clonotype was counted a few times. The CDR3, as DNA: TGTGCCAGCAGCCCCCCGGGGGGGGGCCATCAGCCCCAGCATTTT. Translation: CASSPPGGGHQPQHF. This chain uses TRBV7-9 with TRBJ1-5; a possible D gene is TRBD1 (6 bases). V was cut by 5 bases and J by 5 bases, with 16 bases left in between. The CDR3 runs to 15 residues. CDR1 is SEHNR and CDR2 is FQNEAQ in the germline V gene (reference sequence).

This clonotype was seen at least ten times. The genes are TRBV11-2 and TRBJ1-1; D gene uncertain. Deletions cut 2 bases from V and 0 bases from J, with 7 bases between. The germline gives CDR1 SGHAT, CDR2 FQNNGV. The CDR3 is made up of 14 amino acids. CDR3 in amino acids: CASSLLAVNTEAFF. The DNA of the CDR3 is TGTGCCAGCAGCTTACTTGCGGTGAACACTGAAGCTTTCTTT.

The V and J genes are TRBV11-2 and TRBJ2-1; weak D call: TRBD1 (5 bases). Trimming left V 6 bases short and J 2 bases short, with 14 bases between. The germline CDR1 and CDR2 sequences are SGHAT and FQNNGV. The CDR3 totals 15 residues. The CDR3 reads CASRVQVYPYNEQFF. The CDR3 DNA reads TGTGCCAGCAGAGTACAGGTATATCCCTACAATGAGCAGTTCTTC.

The chain combines TRBV7-9 with TRBJ2-1, with D maybe TRBD1 (5 bases). Germline CDR1 reads SEHNR; CDR2 reads FQNEAQ (reference sequence). V was cut by 6 bases and J by 9 bases, with 9 bases left in between. The CDR3 length is 11 residues. CDR3: CASRGEAEQFF. CDR3 DNA sequence: TGTGCCAGCAGAGGGGAAGCTGAGCAGTTCTTC.

J is TRBJ2-7 and V is TRBV6-1, with D perhaps assigned TRBD1 or TRBD2 (6 bases each). The CDR3 is 18 residues long. Per the germline V gene, CDR1 is MNHNS and CDR2 is SASEGT. V lost 3 bases to trimming and J lost 3 bases, with 24 bases between them. CDR3 residues: CASSDTSPQGGIIYEQYF. The DNA for the CDR3 is TGTGCCAGCAGTGATACATCGCCACAGGGAGGTATAATCTACGAGCAGTACTTC.

The chain couples TRBV7-9 to TRBJ2-5; 7 nucleotides match TRBD2. Germline V lookup: CDR1 SEHNR, CDR2 FQNEAQ (reference sequence). The CDR3 contains 14 residues. V lost 4 bases and J lost 1; bases outside the gene matches: 3. The chain's CDR3 is CASSWTRPQETQYF. CDR3 nucleotide sequence: TGTGCCAGCAGCTGGACTAGACCCCAAGAGACCCAGTACTTC.

The rearrangement uses TRBV5-1 and TRBJ2-3; 7 nucleotides line up with TRBD1. The V segment lost 4 bases and the J segment 2 bases; nucleotides outside the gene matches: 10. Germline assignment: CDR1 SGHRS and CDR2 YFSETQ. CDR3 length: 16 amino acids. CDR3 DNA sequence: TGCGCCAGCAGCCTTCGCCGGGACAGATACACAGATACGCAGTATTTT. This sequence encodes CASSLRRDRYTDTQYF. Supplemented by reference TRBV5-1 and TRBJ2-3, the full variable domain reads KAGVTQTPRYLIKTRGQQVTLSCSPISGHRSVSWYQQTPGQGLQFLFEYFSETQRNKGNFPGRFSGRQFSNSRSEMNVSTLELGDSALYLCASSLRRDRYTDTQYFGPGTRLTVL.